This T cell receptor (beta chain) derives from a study of T cell repertoires in cytomegalovirus infection. TCRdb independently ran MiXCR on the reads; one entry per CDR3 protein. The sample includes about 310,000 distinct CDR3 sequences, roughly 25% of them seen just once. This CDR3 is 15 amino acids long. Deletions cut 5 bases from V and 7 bases from J, with 21 bases between. The germline V gene has CDR1 MGHRA and CDR2 YSYEKL. Comments on this clonotype: Its antigen remains unknown.

This TCR was recovered from a human donor in good health (CMV status not recorded). Some clones in this sample may be carry-over from other donors' samples. This chain uses TRBV4-1 with TRBJ2-7; possible D gene TRBD1, 6 bases. Specimen: cultured PBMCs, collected from culture after CMV antigen stimulation. As DNA, the CDR3 is TGCGCCAGCAGCGCAGTCCAGGGGTCCGCTTTAGAGCAGTACTTC. Translating it yields CASSAVQGSALEQYF.